This TCR beta chain was observed in a study of early stage breast cancer tumors (dated by TCRdb to 2016 to 2017). For the study in its entirety: Of the approximately 16 invasive breast tumors, more than 9 were found to be estrogen receptor-positive, progesterone receptor-positive and HER2-negative. About 65% of the 12 ER+/PR+/HER2- tumors were invasive ductal carcinomas, while the other four were invasive lobular carcinomas. The samples as a whole yielded around 2.5 million detected templates, corresponding to approximately 990,000 unique clonotypes. The average read coverage per sample was roughly 10-fold. General conclusions and limits of the study: Greater similarity was observed between blood and normal breast repertoires than between blood and tumor repertoires, and tumor was distinguished from normal in about 90% of the 16 patients when each tissue was compared with blood. Enriched TCRB sequences shared across patients were found to be mostly commonly generated sequences that were unlikely to play an important role in the tumor microenvironment. Sequencing bulk genomic DNA from unsorted cells could not capture chain pairing or functional markers like CD4, CD8 and FOXP3. Tumors showed roughly 2.3-fold higher T cell density and higher clonality than adjacent normal breast tissue. The small cohort size prevented analysis by tumor subtype.

Each sample was amplified as two independent genomic DNA replicates: roughly 0.5 ug for blood and 1.5 ug for tumor or normal breast. TCRB sequencing of genomic DNA was carried out with the ImmunoSeq Intro kit according to the manufacturer's instructions. For absolute quantification, the roughly 32-cycle multiplex PCR included proprietary primers along with spike-in control sequences. An 87-bp fragment spanning the CDR3 and flanking V and J genes was sequenced with single-end 150-bp reads. Each lane of an Illumina MiSeq running version 3.0 chemistry carried seven multiplexed samples, with two replicates apiece. The source study handled its data this way. Raw data were processed by the vendor's proprietary pipeline, with both replicates merged into one result per sample. A clonotype was defined as productive rearrangements that share the same V-gene family, CDR3 amino acid sequence and J-gene segment. To compute clonality, the normalized Shannon entropy (Pielou evenness) of TCRB abundances was subtracted from 1. To estimate T cell density, the total number of templates was divided by the input cell count, which was inferred from how much DNA went in. Total repertoire diversity and clonality were estimated with Recon using default parameters. Tumor-enriched clonotypes were defined as having over 0.1% abundance in tumor and at least 32-fold higher abundance than in normal breast. What TCRdb holds here is the immuneACCESS table cut down to in-frame rearrangements. Part of the clones is not present; checked against another copy, under half of the missing clones reflect an unresolved V gene, and the others are unexplained. V, J and clone size reflect that table, while D and trimming were determined from the DNA. The sample table shows 69,000 or so clones, and 75% to 90% are seen once. The ten largest clones take up about 4.8% of the sample.

The study profiled bulk TCR beta-chain repertoires in matched peripheral blood, tumor and adjacent normal breast tissue taken from about 15 patients with early-stage breast cancer. Before surgery, whole blood (about 4.5-11 mL) was collected into EDTA tubes and processed within 2 hours. Peripheral blood mononuclear cells were isolated by Ficoll-Paque centrifugation in SepMate-50 tubes. PBMCs were cryopreserved in aliquots of roughly 1.8 to 4 million cells in around 90% FBS with about 10% DMSO and kept in liquid nitrogen. Genomic DNA was extracted with the Qiagen AllPrep DNA/RNA Mini kit. With regard to this clone: Its antigen target is currently unknown. Base qualities were left out, and no much larger clone turns up one base away.

The receptor was derived from a person aged 40 to 49 with breast cancer. The specimen was blood.

The sequenced DNA is TGTGCCAGTAGTGCCTCAGGGGATACGCAGTATTTT. It translates to CASSASGDTQYF. The chain employs TRBV19 and TRBJ2-3; matching of 5 bases hints at TRBD1 as the D gene. From the cysteine up to the phenylalanine, the CDR3 has a length of 12 residues. The retained sequence is limited to the CDR3, 36 bases, with the frame set at the first base. In the germline V gene (reference sequence), CDR1 corresponds to LNHDA and CDR2 to SQIVND. A distance of 9 bases separates the germline ends of V and J, which lose 5 bases and 6 bases respectively.